This T cell receptor (beta chain) was obtained from a study of blood T cell repertoires in COVID-19. As for the study in general: Specimens from acute and convalescent COVID-19 originated in the United States, Italy and Spain. T cells, B-cell-depleted T cells, or PBMCs supplied cDNA or gDNA.

The germline gives CDR1 MNHEY, CDR2 SMNVEV (reference sequence). Trimming took off 0 bases at V and 6 bases at J, with 15 bases between the two ends. The CDR3 is 16 residues long. In the authors' methods: Nucleated cell counts were estimated from reference gene primer amplification. TCRdb keeps only in-frame clones here, not all; method: immunoSEQ multiplex PCR. The DNA was the basis for D and trimming; V, J and clone size are from that table. The profile shows fewer than 150,000 clones, approximately 86% of them singletons. The J gene is TRBJ2-1, the V gene TRBV27; D might be TRBD2 (6 bases). The source material was peripheral blood. This clonotype was obtained from a human donor in a cohort sampled during active COVID-19. DNA for the CDR3: TGTGCCAGCAGTTTATCGAATGGCGGGGCCCCCAATGAGCAGTTCTTC. It specifies CASSLSNGGAPNEQFF.